One T cell receptor (beta chain) is described in this entry. No antigen is known for it. Qualities for individual bases were not recorded, and no much larger clone is one base off. The TCR beta CDR3 regions were amplified from the RNA transcripts. The first round of RT-PCR for the TCR CDR3 was performed with the HTBI primer set and the Qiagen OneStep RT-PCR kit. A second multiplex PCR round built the libraries, followed by size selection and purification. Paired-end sequencing of the libraries was performed with 100 bp reads on an Illumina HiSeq2000. The study's own analysis went as follows. SOAPnuke was used to process the raw data, with reads discarded if the reads contained adapters or uncalled bases, had a mean Phred below 15, or lacked an exact constant-primer or identifier match. COPE v1.2.5 was used to merge the high-quality paired reads, and each unique nucleotide sequence was defined as a clonotype. MiTCR v1.1 was used to align the clonotypes against IMGT TRBV, TRBD and TRBJ reference segments. Analysis was restricted to V-J combinations with a frequency above 0.0001, which covered 98% to 99.2% of repertoires. The TCS score was defined as F50 (clonal expansion) divided by E x V (chaos), with BLOSUM62-based TCRdist calculated between CDR3 peptides within each V-J. Welch's t-statistics and random forest reduced around 520 V-J features to about 13, which were used in a naive Bayes classifier (R e1071). The raw public data were reprocessed by TCRdb itself: fastp quality trimming at Q25, MiXCR clonotype calling, in-frame beta chains only. Rows merge per CDR3 protein into single entries with the most common DNA and genes. TCRdb, not the original authors, processed these V and J calls. Across this sample there are some 740,000 distinct CDR3 sequences, with about 14% seen only once. The ten most abundant clones make up about a tenth of the sample.

The data stem from a study of T cells in Graves' hyperthyroidism and ophthalmopathy (dated by TCRdb to the late 2010s). About the study as a whole: Peripheral blood was sampled at the time of initial diagnosis, prior to any treatment. To identify TCR V-J signatures that set the groups apart, the researchers used a discovery cohort of about a hundred patients, made up of 43 with Graves' ophthalmopathy and 55 to 65 with stable Graves' hyperthyroidism. The paper reports TCR Vbeta CDR3 sequencing of 140 or so peripheral blood samples: around 41 ophthalmopathy, roughly 80 hyperthyroidism and around 17 progressor patients. Thyroid tissue and blood T-cell repertoires from over 5 Graves' hyperthyroidism patients were also compared in the study. Whether ophthalmopathy could be predicted prospectively was tested in an independent validation cohort made up of roughly 19 hyperthyroidism patients plus 17 patients who later progressed to ophthalmopathy. After sampling, hyperthyroidism patients received methimazole starting at 30 mg daily, and ophthalmopathy patients received high-dose intravenous methylprednisolone. The approximately 90 discovery patients were divided at random into training and test sets in a 7:3 ratio.

A patient counted as having stable Graves' hyperthyroidism if no progression to ophthalmopathy occurred over 18 months of follow-up. Hyperthyroidism patients were aged 18 to 65 years and newly diagnosed, with disease duration of less than 2 months. Any patient with an uncontrolled infection, another autoimmune disease, pregnancy or lactation was excluded. Diagnoses relied on clinical symptoms, serum thyroxine and TRAb, thyroid ultrasound and orbital computed tomography. Ficoll-Paque density gradient centrifugation was used to isolate PBMCs from around 9.1 ml of fresh peripheral blood. Total RNA was extracted using Trizol reagent, and RNA quality was assessed on an Agilent 2100 Bioanalyzer. The investigation overall reported the following: No statistical method was used to set the sample size in advance, and investigators knew the group allocation. In validation, the model predicted progression to ophthalmopathy a median of roughly 6.1 months before onset, with around 70% sensitivity and almost 75% specificity. A 13 V-J signature model separated ophthalmopathy from stable hyperthyroidism, with around 91% sensitivity and around 84% specificity in cross-validation and 80%/75% in testing. Most expanded thyroid clonotypes (frequency above 0.001) were also detected in blood, suggesting blood repertoires may reflect thyroid immune responses.

The specimen sequenced was blood. The receptor's source is a woman in her late teens or twenties with Graves' hyperthyroidism.

The CDR3 corresponds to CASSSYTRYGYTF. The DNA is as follows: TGTGCCAGCAGCTCCTATACCCGCTATGGCTACACCTTC. This receptor chain uses TRBV5-6 and TRBJ1-2, with the D gene not confidently named. From cysteine to phenylalanine, the CDR3 is 13 amino acids long. The CDR3 DNA has 39 bases and is translated from base 1. For CDR1 and CDR2, the germline V gene lists SGHDT and YYEEEE. Trimming at the junction amounts to 3 bases on V and 4 bases on J, and the germline ends lie 10 bases apart.